This T cell receptor beta chain was captured by sequencing in a study of CD8 T cells in Susac syndrome. The ends were cut back, 6 bases at V and 9 bases at J, with 21 bases in the middle. This CDR3 has 15 amino acids. When the RNA was reverse transcribed, random hexamers were used with an input of 0.5 to 1 ug. In TCRdb, the immunoSEQ multiplex PCR reads were re-called with MiXCR into one record per CDR3 protein. The profile shows 100,000 to 150,000 distinct CDR3 sequences, roughly 94% of them singletons. The receptor was derived from a human donor in good health. The sequenced material came from CD4+ T cells from PBMCs. The chain uses TRBV12-3 or TRBV12-4 and TRBJ2-1, with D perhaps TRBD1 (7 bases). CDR3 nucleotides: TGTGCCAGCAGCAAGTACGGGTCCCAGGGGGGTGAGCAGTTCTTC. Protein: CASSKYGSQGGEQFF.